The 18 T cell receptor beta chains given below trace back to one sample, sequenced in a study of T-cell reconstitution after alpha-beta-depleted transplantation in children. For TCRbeta, the library was prepared with unique molecular identifiers. MiXCR was run by TCRdb on the PCR reads, yielding one entry per CDR3 protein. The sample shows about 360,000 distinct CDR3 sequences, about 14% of them seen only once. Sequencing used PBMCs, obtained from the stem cell graft. The receptors shown here come from a human donor who donated a stem cell graft to a child with Fanconi anemia.

The V and J genes are TRBV4-3 and TRBJ2-1, with 11 positions matching TRBD1. The CDR3 contains 18 residues. Per germline, CDR1 LGHNA and CDR2 YSLEER. J was trimmed by 3 bases and V by 0 bases; bases with no gene match: 7. CDR3 region: CASSQDPRDRGGYNEQFF. The CDR3 region has the DNA TGCGCCAGCAGCCAAGATCCAAGGGACAGGGGGGGCTACAATGAGCAGTTCTTC.

This clonotype was observed a few times. The V gene is TRBV20-1, the J gene TRBJ2-1; D gene ambiguous. The CDR3 contains 10 residues. Germline V CDR1 and CDR2: DFQATT, SNEGSKA (reference sequence). V lost 5 bases and J lost 7, with 6 bases in between. The CDR3 nucleotides read TGCAGTGCTTACGGGAATGAGCAGTTCTTC. Its protein is CSAYGNEQFF.

This clonotype has more than one count but fewer than ten. The DNA of the CDR3 is TGTGCCAGCAGCTTAGAGAGGGTCAATGAGCAGTTCTTC. This codes for CASSLERVNEQFF. The rearrangement joins TRBV11-2 to TRBJ2-1; tentatively, D is TRBD2 (5 bases). V shed 0 bases and J shed 6 bases, with 6 bases lying between them. The CDR3 is 13 residues long. The germline gives CDR1 SGHAT, CDR2 FQNNGV.

This rearrangement joins TRBV30 to TRBJ2-1; D is ambiguous. The CDR3 has 13 residues. Trimming removed 4 bases at V and 4 bases at J, with 11 bases between. Germline loops: CDR1 GTSNPN, CDR2 SVGIG (reference sequence). CDR3 in DNA: TGTGCCTGGAATGGAATATTATACAATGAGCAGTTCTTC. It is translated as CAWNGILYNEQFF.

This chain links TRBV19 with TRBJ1-1, with D possibly TRBD1 on 5 matching bases. V was cut by 1 base and J by 1 base, with 10 bases left in between. CDR3 length: 15 amino acids. Germline-derived CDR1 and CDR2 are LNHDA and SQIVND (reference sequence). The CDR3 nucleotides are TGTGCCAGTAGTATAGTGGAGGGGAAGAACACTGAAGCTTTCTTT. It encodes CASSIVEGKNTEAFF.

The chain links TRBV9 to TRBJ2-1; 9 bases line up with TRBD2. J gave up 5 bases and V 3 bases, and 3 bases lay outside the gene matches. The CDR3 has 14 residues. Germline values: CDR1 SGDLS, CDR2 YYNGEE. DNA of the CDR3: TGTGCCAGCAGCGCGACTAGCGGCCACAATGAGCAGTTCTTC. Its protein is CASSATSGHNEQFF.

This clonotype was recorded a few times. The rearrangement joins TRBV20-1 to TRBJ2-3; no clear D. Germline CDR1 DFQATT, CDR2 SNEGSKA (reference sequence). There are 13 residues in the CDR3. DNA for the CDR3: TGCAGCGCCGGAGCCTATAGCACAGATACGCAGTATTTT. Its protein is CSAGAYSTDTQYF.

V usage is TRBV5-1 and J usage is TRBJ2-1; unclear D gene. The V end lost 4 bases, the J end lost 5 bases, and 16 bases lay between the germline ends. Germline V gene sequence: CDR1 SGHRS, CDR2 YFSETQ. The CDR3 spans 15 residues. DNA of the CDR3: TGCGCCAGCAGCCAACAACCCGGGCCGAACAATGAGCAGTTCTTC. Protein: CASSQQPGPNNEQFF.

The V call is TRBV7-9, the J call TRBJ1-3; D call uncertain. CDR1 is SEHNR and CDR2 is FQNEAQ in the germline V gene (reference sequence). The CDR3 covers 15 residues. Trimming removed 1 base from V and 4 bases from J, with 11 bases in between. Written as DNA, the CDR3 is TGTGCCAGCAGCTTAGGCAGCTCCTTCGGAAACACCATATATTTT. Protein: CASSLGSSFGNTIYF.

The V and J genes are TRBV5-1 and TRBJ2-7, with 9 bases that match TRBD2. The germline V gene has CDR1 SGHRS and CDR2 YFSETQ. The junction had 5 bases not matched to a gene; V was cut back by 2 bases and J by 2 bases. The CDR3 has 15 residues. CDR3 nucleotide sequence: TGCGCCAGCAGCTTACCTGCGGGAGGGGCCTACGAGCAGTACTTC. It encodes CASSLPAGGAYEQYF.

The chain couples TRBV20-1 to TRBJ2-2; D might be TRBD1 or TRBD2, each matching 5 bases. Germline CDR1 is DFQATT and CDR2 is SNEGSKA (reference sequence). Trimming left V 3 bases short and J 1 base short, with 12 bases between. This CDR3 has 15 amino acids. CDR3 loop: CSARGETVNTGELFF. The DNA of the CDR3 is TGCAGTGCTAGGGGGGAGACAGTGAACACCGGGGAGCTGTTTTTT.

The chain links TRBV10-2 to TRBJ2-3, with 9 bases that match TRBD2. The CDR3 totals 14 residues. Trimming cost V 0 bases and J 10 bases; bases outside gene matches: 5. Germline CDR1 WSHSY, CDR2 SAAADI. The CDR3 coding sequence is TGCGCCAGCAGTGAGTCGGGCGGGGGGGCTCCGCAGTATTTT. Encoded protein: CASSESGGGAPQYF.

There are a few counts of this clonotype. This CDR3 reads CASSPWGPDSQETQYF. CDR3 DNA sequence: TGCGCCAGCAGCCCCTGGGGCCCAGACAGTCAAGAGACCCAGTACTTC. V usage is TRBV4-1 and J usage is TRBJ2-5, with D maybe TRBD1 (5 bases). CDR1 and CDR2 (germline): MGHRA, YSYEKL. The germline V and J ends were trimmed by 4 bases and 2 bases, with 17 bases remaining between them. The length of the CDR3 is 16 residues.

As regards this clonotype: A read error may account for a junction end that differs from germline. The J gene is TRBJ1-5, the V gene TRBV27; possible D gene TRBD1, 6 bases. Germline loops: CDR1 MNHEY, CDR2 SMNVEV (reference sequence). This CDR3 contains 15 residues. The CDR3, as DNA: TGCGCCAGCAGCTTGACAGGAAGAAGCAATCAGCCCCAGCATTTT. As protein: CASSLTGRSNQPQHF.

This sequence joins TRBV12-3 or TRBV12-4 and TRBJ2-1; 13 positions agree with TRBD2. The CDR3 is 18 amino acids. V lost 6 bases and J lost 0; bases outside the gene matches: 8. The CDR3 spells CASSPGTSGVISYNEQFF. The CDR3 region has the DNA TGTGCCAGCAGCCCCGGGACTAGCGGGGTTATCTCCTACAATGAGCAGTTCTTC.

This clonotype has a count of ten or more. The chain joins TRBV12-3 or TRBV12-4 to TRBJ2-5; D gene ambiguous. The germline V and J ends were trimmed by 2 bases and 3 bases, with 10 bases remaining between them. CDR3 size: 14 residues. The CDR3 here is CASSLRVAEETQYF. The CDR3 bases are TGTGCCAGCAGTTTACGGGTAGCTGAAGAGACCCAGTACTTC.

At least ten counts were recorded for this clonotype. The rearrangement joins TRBV9 to TRBJ2-3, with D unclear. Germline V CDR1 and CDR2: SGDLS, YYNGEE. The CDR3 has 14 residues. The V end was cut by 4 bases, the J end by 3 bases, with 12 bases between. This chain's CDR3 is CASSPDLGTDTQYF. In nucleotides, the CDR3 is TGTGCCAGCAGCCCGGACCTCGGGACAGATACGCAGTATTTT.

This chain connects TRBV7-3 to TRBJ2-3; possibly TRBD2 for D (6 bases). Germline CDR1 reads SGHTA; CDR2 reads FQGTGA. Trimming took off 5 bases at V and 5 bases at J, with 14 bases between the two ends. This CDR3 is 14 amino acids long. CDR3 nucleotide sequence: TGTGCCAGCAGCCCTGGGGAGGTTGGAGATACGCAGTATTTT. Its protein product is CASSPGEVGDTQYF.